This T cell receptor (beta chain) came from a study of beta chain features in type 1 diabetes. The study, taken as a whole, reports: An over-representation of cells with high TCR expression could result from cDNA sequencing. VDJ junctions from type 1 diabetes patients carried fewer insertions and larger deletions.

Sorted cells reached over 98% purity in every population. Since all of the isolated RNA was reverse transcribed, expressed TCRB transcripts were what got sequenced. TCRdb's copy holds only in-frame clones and misses some; the assay was immunoSEQ multiplex PCR. The sample has 860,000 or so clones, roughly 15% seen once. CDR1 and CDR2 from the germline V gene are MDHEN and SYDVKM. The CDR3 extends over 17 amino acids. Trimming took 4 bases from V and 6 from J; bases not matched to a gene: 10. On this clone itself: Its antigen is not known.

The rearrangement joins TRBV28 to TRBJ2-3; TRBD2 matches 13 bases. The receptor was isolated from a woman younger than 30 in good health. The material sequenced was naive CD4+ T cells from blood. CDR3 in amino acids: CASSSLRTSGSLDTQYF. The CDR3 DNA reads as TGTGCCAGCAGTTCTCTCAGGACTAGCGGGAGTTTGGATACGCAGTATTTT.